A selection of T cell receptor beta chains follows, all from one sample in a study of blood T cells in healthy people across ages. TCRdb passed the 5' RACE reads through MiXCR, listing each CDR3 protein once. This table has around 870,000 distinct CDR3 sequences, around 26% appearing once. The sample taken for sequencing was blood. The receptor source for this set is a woman older than 75 in good health. Each CDR3 is given with its conserved first and last residue. The D gene is left open where the match is weak. The listing skips clone size in some rows; elsewhere it reads once, few, many or a size class.

j_call v_call clone_size d_call cdr3_length cdr3_nt cdr3_aa
TRBJ2-6 TRBV5-6 - TRBD2 20 TGTGCCAGCAGCTTGGCCTCGAACTTTTGGGGGGGCTCTGGGGCCAACGTCCTGACTTTC CASSLASNFWGGSGANVLTF
TRBJ2-7 TRBV11-3 many - 14 TGTGCCAGCAGCTCCGGCGGGAATAACCACGAGCAGTACTTC CASSSGGNNHEQYF
TRBJ1-2 TRBV6-5 many TRBD1 16 TGTGCCAGCAGTTACCGTAAGGGGGCAACTTTCTATGGCTACACCTTC CASSYRKGATFYGYTF
TRBJ2-7 TRBV27 - TRBD1 15 TGTGTCAGCAGTCCGGCCGGGACAGATCCTTGGGAGCAGTACTTC CVSSPAGTDPWEQYF
TRBJ1-5 TRBV10-3 many - 17 TGTGCCACTATCTTGACCGGAGGGGCAGGGAGCAATCAGCCCCAGCATTTT CATILTGGAGSNQPQHF
TRBJ2-1 TRBV15 many - 15 TGTGCCACCAGCAGACCTGAGAGCCCTAAAAATGAGCAGTTCTTC CATSRPESPKNEQFF
TRBJ1-6 TRBV5-1 many - 14 TGCGCCAGCAGCGCGACGACAGTCAATTCACCCCTCCACTTT CASSATTVNSPLHF
TRBJ2-1 TRBV4-2 few TRBD1 16 TGTGCCAGCAGCCAAGATCTCGGGACAGGGGAAGATGAGCAGTTCTTC CASSQDLGTGEDEQFF
TRBJ2-1 TRBV7-6 many - 16 TGTGCCAGCAGCTTAGCAGGGAGTAGCTCCTACAATGAGCAGTTCTTC CASSLAGSSSYNEQFF
TRBJ2-5 TRBV20-1 many - 13 TGCAGTGCTACGGGACGGAACCAAGAGACCCAGTACTTC CSATGRNQETQYF
TRBJ2-5 TRBV29-1 - - 11 TGCAGCGTCGCCAAAGGCGGGACCCAGTACTTC CSVAKGGTQYF
TRBJ2-2 TRBV20-1 - TRBD2 19 TGCAGTGCTCCGCCTCCATCGACTAGCGGGGAGTCTAACACCGGGGAGCTGTTTTTT CSAPPPSTSGESNTGELFF
TRBJ1-2 TRBV4-2 few TRBD1 17 TGTGCCAGCAGCCAAACCGGGACAGGGGCCAACACCTATGGCTACACCTTC CASSQTGTGANTYGYTF
TRBJ2-1 TRBV5-1 many TRBD1 16 TGCGCCAGCAGAACGGACTCTGGACAGGTATACAATGAGCAGTTCTTC CASRTDSGQVYNEQFF
TRBJ2-7 TRBV3-1 many - 14 TGTGCCAGCAGCCGGGACATACGATCCTACGAGCAGTACTTC CASSRDIRSYEQYF
TRBJ2-2 TRBV20-1 many TRBD1 17 TGCAGTGCTAGAGACGGACAGGGAGTGGGGAACACCGGGGAGCTGTTTTTT CSARDGQGVGNTGELFF
TRBJ2-3 TRBV27 many - 14 TGTGCCAGCAGACTCCCGGACAGCACAGATACGCAGTATTTT CASRLPDSTDTQYF
TRBJ2-7 TRBV3-1 few TRBD2 17 TGTGCCAGCAGCCGTCGAGCGGGGGGGAGCTCCTACAATGAGCAGTACTTC CASSRRAGGSSYNEQYF
TRBJ2-2 TRBV7-6 - TRBD2 19 TGTGCCAGCAGCTCCTCCCTATTTAGTAGCGGGGGCAACACCGGGGAGCTGTTTTTT CASSSSLFSSGGNTGELFF
TRBJ1-2 TRBV4-1 - - 15 TGCGCCAGCAGCCAAAATGGGATCCGACCGGATGGCTACACCTTC CASSQNGIRPDGYTF
TRBJ1-1 TRBV6-2/TRBV6-3 few - 13 TGTGCCAGCAGTTATACGGAGAACACTGAAGCTTTCTTT CASSYTENTEAFF
TRBJ2-1 TRBV19 few TRBD1 16 TGTGCCAGTAGTATTGGGACAGGGGTTGGATACAATGAGCAGTTCTTC CASSIGTGVGYNEQFF
TRBJ2-7 TRBV21-1 - - 18 TGTGCCAGCAGCAAAACTAGCGGGAGGGCCTGTCCCTCCTACGAGCAGTACTTC CASSKTSGRACPSYEQYF
TRBJ2-1 TRBV19 many - 12 TGTGCCAGTAGCCCAATCTCGAGTGAGCAGTTCTTC CASSPISSEQFF
TRBJ1-1 TRBV19 - - 14 TGTGCCAGTAGTATGCCCGGGCGGGGAACTGAAGCTTTCTTT CASSMPGRGTEAFF
TRBJ2-7 TRBV28 many - 15 TGTGCCAGCAGCCTGCTTGGCAGGGATGTTAACGAGCAGTACTTC CASSLLGRDVNEQYF
TRBJ2-5 TRBV20-1 many - 14 TGCAGTGCTCCTAATTATTGGGCGGGAGAGACCCAGTACTTC CSAPNYWAGETQYF
TRBJ1-2 TRBV20-1 - TRBD1 14 TGCAGTGCTAAGGACAGGGGACTTCGCTATGGCTACACCTTC CSAKDRGLRYGYTF
TRBJ1-1 TRBV29-1 - - 13 TGCAGCGTTGAAGATCTTCGGGGGACTGAAGCTTTCTTT CSVEDLRGTEAFF
TRBJ1-2 TRBV7-8 many TRBD1 16 TGTGCCAGCAGCCGTAGGGACAGGGATTTCGGCTATGGCTACACCTTC CASSRRDRDFGYGYTF
TRBJ1-4 TRBV5-1 many - 16 TGCGCCAGCAGCCCCCGGACAGATGCAACTAATGAAAAACTGTTTTTT CASSPRTDATNEKLFF
TRBJ2-7 TRBV6-5 many TRBD2 17 TGTGCCAGCAGTTACTCCCGGGGTAGCGGGGGCCCCAACGAGCAGTACTTC CASSYSRGSGGPNEQYF
TRBJ2-6 TRBV3-1 many TRBD1 11 TGTGCCAGCAGCGACAGGGGGTTCCTGACTTTC CASSDRGFLTF
TRBJ2-6 TRBV6-2/TRBV6-3 many TRBD1 13 TGTGCCAGCAGTCGACAGGGAACCAACGTCCTGACTTTC CASSRQGTNVLTF
TRBJ2-3 TRBV6-5 many TRBD1 15 TGTGCCAGCAGTTATAAGGACAGGGGGCTGGATACGCAGTATTTT CASSYKDRGLDTQYF
TRBJ2-1 TRBV6-5 few TRBD1 15 TGTGCCGGCAGGGAGGGGACAGGGCGATACAATGAGCAGTTCTTC CAGREGTGRYNEQFF
TRBJ2-4 TRBV12-3/TRBV12-4 many TRBD1 13 TGTGCCAGTGTCGGGGACAGGGGGAACATTCAGTACTTC CASVGDRGNIQYF
TRBJ2-2 TRBV11-2 - - 15 TGTGCCAGCAGCCCTTCGGGACGGGGTACCGGGGAGCTGTTTTTT CASSPSGRGTGELFF
TRBJ2-5 TRBV20-1 many - 11 TGCAGTGCTAGACCAAAAGAGACCCAGTACTTC CSARPKETQYF
TRBJ2-5 TRBV12-3/TRBV12-4 once - 14 TGTGCCAGCAGCCTGCAGGGGCCCGAAGAGACCCAGTACTTC CASSLQGPEETQYF
TRBJ1-1 TRBV5-6 few - 12 TGTGCCAGCAGCATTGAGCTGGCTGAAGCTTTCTTT CASSIELAEAFF
TRBJ2-7 TRBV29-1 - - 14 TGCAGCGTTGGAAGCAGGTTAAGCTCCTACGAGCAGTACTTC CSVGSRLSSYEQYF
TRBJ1-1 TRBV12-3/TRBV12-4 many - 14 TGTGCCAGCAACCGGGCCCAGATCAACACTGAAGCTTTCTTT CASNRAQINTEAFF
TRBJ1-2 TRBV7-2 few - 13 TGTGCCAGCAGCACACAGGGTGGAGGCGGCTACACCTTC CASSTQGGGGYTF
TRBJ2-5 TRBV7-8 many - 17 TGTGCCAGCAGCTTAGCGCTTAGACTAGTAGTAGGCGAGACCCAGTACTTC CASSLALRLVVGETQYF
TRBJ1-5 TRBV4-2 many - 13 TGTGCCAGCAGCCAAGATGTCCGTCAGCCCCAGCATTTT CASSQDVRQPQHF